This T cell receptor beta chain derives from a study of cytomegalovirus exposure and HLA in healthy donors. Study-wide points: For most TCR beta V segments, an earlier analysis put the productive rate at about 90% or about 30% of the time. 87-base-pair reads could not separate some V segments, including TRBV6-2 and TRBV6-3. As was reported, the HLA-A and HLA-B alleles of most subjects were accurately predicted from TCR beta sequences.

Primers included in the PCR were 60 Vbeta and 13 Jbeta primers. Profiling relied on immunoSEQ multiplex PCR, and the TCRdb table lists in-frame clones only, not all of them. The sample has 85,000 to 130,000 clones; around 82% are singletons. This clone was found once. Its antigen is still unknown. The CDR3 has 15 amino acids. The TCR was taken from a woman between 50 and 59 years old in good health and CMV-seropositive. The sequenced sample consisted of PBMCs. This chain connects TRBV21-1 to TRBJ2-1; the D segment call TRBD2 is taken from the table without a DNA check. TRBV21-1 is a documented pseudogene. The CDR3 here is CASSKRSRLEDEQFF. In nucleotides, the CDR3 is TGTGCCAGCAGCAAACGGAGTAGGTTGGAGGATGAGCAGTTCTTC.